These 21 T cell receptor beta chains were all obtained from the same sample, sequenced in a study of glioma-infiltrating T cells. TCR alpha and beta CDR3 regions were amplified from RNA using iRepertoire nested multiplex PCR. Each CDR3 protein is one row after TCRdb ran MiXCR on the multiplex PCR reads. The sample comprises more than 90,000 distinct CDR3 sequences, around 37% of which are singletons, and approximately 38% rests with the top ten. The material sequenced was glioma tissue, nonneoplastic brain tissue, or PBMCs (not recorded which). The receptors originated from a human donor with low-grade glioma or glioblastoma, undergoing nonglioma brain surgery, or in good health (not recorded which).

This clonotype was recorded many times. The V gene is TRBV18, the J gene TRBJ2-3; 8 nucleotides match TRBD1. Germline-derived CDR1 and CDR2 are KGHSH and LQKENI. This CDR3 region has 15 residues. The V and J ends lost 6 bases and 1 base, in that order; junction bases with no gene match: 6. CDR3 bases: TGTGCCAGCTCGCGAGGGACAGGCCGCACAGATACGCAGTATTTT. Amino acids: CASSRGTGRTDTQYF.

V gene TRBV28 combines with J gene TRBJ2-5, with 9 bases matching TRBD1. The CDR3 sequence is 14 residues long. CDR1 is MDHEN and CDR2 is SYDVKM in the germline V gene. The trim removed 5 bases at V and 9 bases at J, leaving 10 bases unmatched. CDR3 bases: TGTGCCAGCAGTGGGGACAGGGAAGTGGCGCCCCAGTACTTC. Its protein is CASSGDREVAPQYF. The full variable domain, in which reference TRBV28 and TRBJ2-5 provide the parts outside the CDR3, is DVKVTQSSRYLVKRTGEKVFLECVQDMDHENMFWYRQDPGLGLRLIYFSYDVKMKEKGDIPEGYSVSREKKERFSLILESASTNQTSMYLCASSGDREVAPQYFGPGTRLLVL.

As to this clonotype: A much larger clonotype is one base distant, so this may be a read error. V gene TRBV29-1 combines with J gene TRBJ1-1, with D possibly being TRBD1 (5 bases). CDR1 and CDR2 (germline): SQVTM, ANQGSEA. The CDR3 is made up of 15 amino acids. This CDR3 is CSHRGGGSMNTEDFF. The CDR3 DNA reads TGCAGCCATCGGGGGGGTGGTTCGATGAACACTGAAGATTTCTTT.

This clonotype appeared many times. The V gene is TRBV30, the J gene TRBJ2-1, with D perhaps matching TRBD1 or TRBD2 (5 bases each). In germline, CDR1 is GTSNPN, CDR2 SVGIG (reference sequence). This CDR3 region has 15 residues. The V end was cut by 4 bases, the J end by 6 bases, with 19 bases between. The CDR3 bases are TGTGCCTGGAAGCGTAGAGGGGCTAACTTCAATGAGCAGTTCTTC. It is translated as CAWKRRGANFNEQFF. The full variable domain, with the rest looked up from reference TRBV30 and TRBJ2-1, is SQTIHQWPATLVQPVGSPLSLECTVEGTSNPNLYWYRQAAGRGLQLLFYSVGIGQISSEVPQNLSASRPQDRQFILSSKKLLLSDSGFYLCAWKRRGANFNEQFFGPGTRLTVL.

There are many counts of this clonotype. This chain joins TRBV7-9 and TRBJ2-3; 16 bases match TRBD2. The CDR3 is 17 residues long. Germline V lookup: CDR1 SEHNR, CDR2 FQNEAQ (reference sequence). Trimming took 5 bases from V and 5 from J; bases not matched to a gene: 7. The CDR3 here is CASSEGLAGGPLDTQYF. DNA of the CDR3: TGTGCCAGCAGCGAGGGACTAGCGGGAGGGCCTTTAGATACGCAGTATTTT.

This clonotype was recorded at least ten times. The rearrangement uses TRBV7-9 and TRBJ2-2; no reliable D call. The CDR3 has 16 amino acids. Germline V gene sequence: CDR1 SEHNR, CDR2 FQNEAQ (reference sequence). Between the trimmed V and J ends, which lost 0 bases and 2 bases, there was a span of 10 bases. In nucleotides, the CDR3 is TGTGCCAGCAGCTTAGCGCCGACACTTAACACCGGGGAGCTGTTTTTT. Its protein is CASSLAPTLNTGELFF.

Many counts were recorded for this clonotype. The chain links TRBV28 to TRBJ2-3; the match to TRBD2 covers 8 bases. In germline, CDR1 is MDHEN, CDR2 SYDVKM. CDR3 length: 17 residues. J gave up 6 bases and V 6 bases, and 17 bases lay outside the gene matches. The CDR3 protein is CASRLRGLAGPPDTQYF. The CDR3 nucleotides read TGTGCCAGCAGACTTCGAGGTCTAGCGGGCCCCCCGGATACGCAGTATTTT.

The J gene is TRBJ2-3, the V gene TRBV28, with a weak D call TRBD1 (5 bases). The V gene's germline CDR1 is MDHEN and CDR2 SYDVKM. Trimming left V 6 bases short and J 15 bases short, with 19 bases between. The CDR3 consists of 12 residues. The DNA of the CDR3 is TGTGCCAGCAGGATGACACAGGATACGAAATATTTT. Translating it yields CASRMTQDTKYF. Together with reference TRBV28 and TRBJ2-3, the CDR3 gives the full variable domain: DVKVTQSSRYLVKRTGEKVFLECVQDMDHENMFWYRQDPGLGLRLIYFSYDVKMKEKGDIPEGYSVSREKKERFSLILESASTNQTSMYLCASRMTQDTKYFGPGTRLTVL.

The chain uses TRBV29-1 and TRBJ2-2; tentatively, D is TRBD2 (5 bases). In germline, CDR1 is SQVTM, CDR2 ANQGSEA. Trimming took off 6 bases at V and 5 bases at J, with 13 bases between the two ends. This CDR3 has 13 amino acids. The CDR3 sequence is CSVRGLRTGELFF. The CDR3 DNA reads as TGCAGCGTACGCGGGTTGAGGACCGGGGAGCTGTTTTTT.

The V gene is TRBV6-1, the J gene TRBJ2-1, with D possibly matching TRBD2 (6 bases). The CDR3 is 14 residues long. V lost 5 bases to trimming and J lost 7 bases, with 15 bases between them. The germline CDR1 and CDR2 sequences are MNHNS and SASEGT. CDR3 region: CASSIGGLENEQFF. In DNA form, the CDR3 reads TGTGCCAGCAGTATAGGAGGGCTCGAGAATGAGCAGTTCTTC.

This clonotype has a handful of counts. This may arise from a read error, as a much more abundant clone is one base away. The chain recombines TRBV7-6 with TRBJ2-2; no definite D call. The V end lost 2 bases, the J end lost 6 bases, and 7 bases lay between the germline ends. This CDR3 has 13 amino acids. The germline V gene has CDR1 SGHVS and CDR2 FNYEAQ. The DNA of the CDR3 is TGTGCCAGCAGCTTAAATACCGCCGGGGAGCTGTTTTTT. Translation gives CASSLNTAGELFF.

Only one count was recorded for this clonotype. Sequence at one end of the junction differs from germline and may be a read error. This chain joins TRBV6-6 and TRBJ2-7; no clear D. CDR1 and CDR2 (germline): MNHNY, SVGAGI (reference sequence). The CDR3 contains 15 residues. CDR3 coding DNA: TGTGCCAGCAGACCGAGCCTAATTTATGCCGACGAGGAGTACTTC. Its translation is CASRPSLIYADEEYF.

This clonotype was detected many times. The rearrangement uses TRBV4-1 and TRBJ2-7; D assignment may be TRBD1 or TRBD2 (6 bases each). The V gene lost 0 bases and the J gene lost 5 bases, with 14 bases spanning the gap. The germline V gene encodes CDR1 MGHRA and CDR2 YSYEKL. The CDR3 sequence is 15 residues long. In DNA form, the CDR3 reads TGCGCCAGCAGCCAAGATCGTGGGGGGCAGGACGAGCAGTACTTC. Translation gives CASSQDRGGQDEQYF.

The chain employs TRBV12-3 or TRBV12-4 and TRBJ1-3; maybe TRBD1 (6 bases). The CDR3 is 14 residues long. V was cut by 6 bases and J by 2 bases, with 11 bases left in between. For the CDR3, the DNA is TGTGCCAGCAGCTTCTCAGGGGCTGGAAACACCATATATTTT. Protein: CASSFSGAGNTIYF.

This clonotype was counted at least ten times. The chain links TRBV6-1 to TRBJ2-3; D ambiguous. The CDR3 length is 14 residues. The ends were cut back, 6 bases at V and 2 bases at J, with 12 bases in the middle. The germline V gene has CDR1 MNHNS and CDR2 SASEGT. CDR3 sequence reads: CASSPTKTTDTQYF. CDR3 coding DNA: TGTGCCAGCAGCCCGACCAAAACCACAGATACGCAGTATTTT.

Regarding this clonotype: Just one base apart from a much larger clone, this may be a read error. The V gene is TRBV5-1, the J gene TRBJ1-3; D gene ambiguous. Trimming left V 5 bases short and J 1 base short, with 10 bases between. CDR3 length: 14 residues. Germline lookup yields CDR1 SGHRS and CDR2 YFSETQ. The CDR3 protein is CASSPMGSGNTIYF. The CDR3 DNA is TGCGCCAGCAGTCCCATGGGGTCTGGAAACACCATATATTTT. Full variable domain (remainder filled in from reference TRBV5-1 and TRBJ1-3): KAGVTQTPRYLIKTRGQQVTLSCSPISGHRSVSWYQQTPGQGLQFLFEYFSETQRNKGNFPGRFSGRQFSNSRSEMNVSTLELGDSALYLCASSPMGSGNTIYFGEGSWLTVV.

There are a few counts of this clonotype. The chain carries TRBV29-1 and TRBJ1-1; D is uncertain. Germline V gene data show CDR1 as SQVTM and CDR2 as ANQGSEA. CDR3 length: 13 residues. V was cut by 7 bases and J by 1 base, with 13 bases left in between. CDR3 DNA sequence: TGCAGCGCCCGGAAGGTGACGAACACTGAAGCTTTCTTT. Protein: CSARKVTNTEAFF.

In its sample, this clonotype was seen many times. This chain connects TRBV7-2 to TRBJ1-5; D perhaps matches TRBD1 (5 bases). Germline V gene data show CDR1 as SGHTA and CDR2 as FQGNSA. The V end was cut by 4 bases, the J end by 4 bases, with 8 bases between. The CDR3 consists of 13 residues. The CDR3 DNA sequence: TGTGCCAGCAGCTCAAGACAGAATCAGCCCCAGCATTTT. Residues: CASSSRQNQPQHF.

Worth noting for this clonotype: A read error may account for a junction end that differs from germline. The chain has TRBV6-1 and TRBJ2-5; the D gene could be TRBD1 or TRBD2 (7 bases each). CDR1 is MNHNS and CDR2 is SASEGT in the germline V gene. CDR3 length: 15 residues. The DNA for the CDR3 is TGTGCCAGCAGTTCCGCATGGGGGGGCAGGGGGACCCAGTATTTC. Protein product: CASSSAWGGRGTQYF.

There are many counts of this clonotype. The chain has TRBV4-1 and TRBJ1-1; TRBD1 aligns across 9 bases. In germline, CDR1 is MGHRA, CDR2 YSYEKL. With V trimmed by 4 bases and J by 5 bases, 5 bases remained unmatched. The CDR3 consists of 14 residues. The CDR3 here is CASSRDRGWTEAFF. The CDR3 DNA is TGCGCCAGCAGCCGAGACAGGGGGTGGACTGAAGCTTTCTTT.

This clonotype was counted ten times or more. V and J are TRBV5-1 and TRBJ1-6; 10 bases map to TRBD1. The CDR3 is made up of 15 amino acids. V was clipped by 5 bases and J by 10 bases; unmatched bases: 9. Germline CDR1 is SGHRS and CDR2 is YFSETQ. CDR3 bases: TGCGCCAGCAGTTCCGGGACAGGGGTAGGATCACCCCTCCACTTT. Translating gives CASSSGTGVGSPLHF.